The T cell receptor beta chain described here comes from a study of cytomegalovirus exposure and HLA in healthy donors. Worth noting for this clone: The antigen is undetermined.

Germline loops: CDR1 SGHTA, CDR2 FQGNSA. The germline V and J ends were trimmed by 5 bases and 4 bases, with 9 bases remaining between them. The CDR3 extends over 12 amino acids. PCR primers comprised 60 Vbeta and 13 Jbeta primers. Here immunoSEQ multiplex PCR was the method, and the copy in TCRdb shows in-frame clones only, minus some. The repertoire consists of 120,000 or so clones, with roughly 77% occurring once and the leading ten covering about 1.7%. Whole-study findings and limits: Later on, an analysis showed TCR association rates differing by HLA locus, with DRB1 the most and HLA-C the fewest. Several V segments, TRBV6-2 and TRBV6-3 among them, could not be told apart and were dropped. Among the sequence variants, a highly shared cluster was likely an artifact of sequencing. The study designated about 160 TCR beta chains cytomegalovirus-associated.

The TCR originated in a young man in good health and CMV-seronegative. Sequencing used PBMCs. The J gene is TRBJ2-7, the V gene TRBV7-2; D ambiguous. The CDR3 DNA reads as TGTGCCAGCAGCGCCTTAGATTACGAGCAGTACTTC. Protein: CASSALDYEQYF.